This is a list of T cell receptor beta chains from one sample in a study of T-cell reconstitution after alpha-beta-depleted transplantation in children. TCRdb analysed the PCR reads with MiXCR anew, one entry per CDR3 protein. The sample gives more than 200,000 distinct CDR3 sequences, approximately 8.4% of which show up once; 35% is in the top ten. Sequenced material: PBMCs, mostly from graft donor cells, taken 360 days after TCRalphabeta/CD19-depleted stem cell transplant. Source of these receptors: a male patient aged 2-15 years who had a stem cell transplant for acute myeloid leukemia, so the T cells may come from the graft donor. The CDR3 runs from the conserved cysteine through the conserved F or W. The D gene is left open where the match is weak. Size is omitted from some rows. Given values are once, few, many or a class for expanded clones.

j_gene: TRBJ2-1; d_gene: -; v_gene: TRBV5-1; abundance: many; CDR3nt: TGCGCCAGCAATTGGGGGGCGAGTACTGAGCAGTTCTTC; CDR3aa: CASNWGASTEQFF
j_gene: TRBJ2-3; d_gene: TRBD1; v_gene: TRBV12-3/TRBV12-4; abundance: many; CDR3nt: TGTGCCAGCAGTCGTTTCCCGACAGGGGCCCAAGATACGCAGTATTTT; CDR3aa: CASSRFPTGAQDTQYF
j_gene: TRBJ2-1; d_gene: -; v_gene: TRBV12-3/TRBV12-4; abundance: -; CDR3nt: TGTGCCAGCAGTTTGTCCCGGGAACCCCCTCGGGGGCAGTTCTTC; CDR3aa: CASSLSREPPRGQFF
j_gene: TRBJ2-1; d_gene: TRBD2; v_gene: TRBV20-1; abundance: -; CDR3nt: TGCAGTGCTAGAGCTCTTCTAGCGGGAGGGCCCAGTCGGACCTCCTACAATGAGCAGTTCTTC; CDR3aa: CSARALLAGGPSRTSYNEQFF
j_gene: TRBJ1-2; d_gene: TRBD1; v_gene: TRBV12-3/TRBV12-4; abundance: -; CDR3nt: TGTGCCAGCAACCTGAACAGGGGTTTGGGCTACACCTTC; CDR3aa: CASNLNRGLGYTF
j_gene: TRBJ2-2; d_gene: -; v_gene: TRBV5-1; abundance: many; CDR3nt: TGCGCCAGCAGCTTGGGTCCCACCGGGGAGCTGTTTTTT; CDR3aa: CASSLGPTGELFF
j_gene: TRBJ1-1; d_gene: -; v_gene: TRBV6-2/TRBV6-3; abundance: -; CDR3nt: TGTGCCAGCAGCACGTGGACAGACACTGAAGCTTTCTTT; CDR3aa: CASSTWTDTEAFF
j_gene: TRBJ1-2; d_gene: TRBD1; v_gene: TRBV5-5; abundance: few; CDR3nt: TGTGCCAGCAGTTATCCGGGACAGCCTCCCTATGGCTACACCTTC; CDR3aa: CASSYPGQPPYGYTF
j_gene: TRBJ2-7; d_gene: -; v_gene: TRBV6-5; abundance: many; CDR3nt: TGTGCCAGCAAGAATAGCGTTGACGAGCAGTACTTC; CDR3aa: CASKNSVDEQYF
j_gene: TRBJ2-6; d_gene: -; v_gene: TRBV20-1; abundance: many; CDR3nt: TGCAGTGCTAGAGATATCACAGGGAAAAAGGGGGCCAACGTCCTGACTTTC; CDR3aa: CSARDITGKKGANVLTF
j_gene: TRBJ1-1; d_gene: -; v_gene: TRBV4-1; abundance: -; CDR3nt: TGCGCCAGCAGCCAGGTTTCTTGGTCAGGAGCTTTCTTT; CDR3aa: CASSQVSWSGAFF
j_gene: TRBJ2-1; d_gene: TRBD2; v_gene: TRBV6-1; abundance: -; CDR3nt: TGTGCCAGCAGCTTGACCGGACTAGCGGGTCGCAATGAGCAGTTCTTC; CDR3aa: CASSLTGLAGRNEQFF
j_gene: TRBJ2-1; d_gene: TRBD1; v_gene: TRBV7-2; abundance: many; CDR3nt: TGTGCCAGCAGCTTCAGGGGGCCGATCTACAATGAGCAGTTCTTC; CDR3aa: CASSFRGPIYNEQFF
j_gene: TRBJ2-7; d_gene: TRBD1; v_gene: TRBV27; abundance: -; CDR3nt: TGTGCCAGCAGGCCCCACCGGGACAGTTCCTACGAGCAGTACTTC; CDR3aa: CASRPHRDSSYEQYF
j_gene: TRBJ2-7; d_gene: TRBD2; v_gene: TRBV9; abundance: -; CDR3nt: TGTGCCAGCAGCGTATCAGCGGGGGCGTCCTACGAGCAGTACTTC; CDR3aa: CASSVSAGASYEQYF
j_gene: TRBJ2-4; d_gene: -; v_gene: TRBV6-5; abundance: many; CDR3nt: TGTGCCAGCAGTTATACTGGACAGTGGGACATTCAGTACTTC; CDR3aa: CASSYTGQWDIQYF
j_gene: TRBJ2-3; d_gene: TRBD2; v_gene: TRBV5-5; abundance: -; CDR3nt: TGTGCCAGCAGCTTTGGGGCCAGCGGGGCCACAGATACGCAGTATTTT; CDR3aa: CASSFGASGATDTQYF
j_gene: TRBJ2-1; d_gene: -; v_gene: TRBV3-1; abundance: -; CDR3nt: TGTGCCAGCAGCCAAGTGCCCGGGTTATACAATGAGCAGTTCTTC; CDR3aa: CASSQVPGLYNEQFF
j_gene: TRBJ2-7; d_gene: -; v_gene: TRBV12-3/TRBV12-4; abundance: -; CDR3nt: TGTGCCAGCAGCCCTCCCGGGCCCAGGGGATTCTACGAGCAGTACTTC; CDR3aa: CASSPPGPRGFYEQYF
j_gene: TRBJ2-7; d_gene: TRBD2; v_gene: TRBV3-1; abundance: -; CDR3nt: TGTGCCAGCAGCCCCGGGCGGGAGGGGTCCTTGAAGCAGTACTTC; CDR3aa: CASSPGREGSLKQYF
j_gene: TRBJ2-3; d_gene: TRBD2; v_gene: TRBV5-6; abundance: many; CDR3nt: TGTGCCAGCAGCTCCCGAGGGCTAGCGGGAGATTGGTTTGCAGATACGCAGTATTTT; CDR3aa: CASSSRGLAGDWFADTQYF
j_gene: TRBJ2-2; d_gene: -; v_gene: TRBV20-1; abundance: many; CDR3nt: TGCAGTGCTAGTAGGGGGGCTGGCACCGGGGAGCTGTTTTTT; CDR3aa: CSASRGAGTGELFF
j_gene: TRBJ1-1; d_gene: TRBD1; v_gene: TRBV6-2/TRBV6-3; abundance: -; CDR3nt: TGTGCCAGCAGTCACGCCGGGACAGGGAAAACTGAAGCTTTCTTT; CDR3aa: CASSHAGTGKTEAFF
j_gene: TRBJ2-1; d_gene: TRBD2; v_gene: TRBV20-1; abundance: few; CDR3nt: TGCAGTGCTAGAGATACTAGCGGGATACCGATCAATGAGCAGTTCTTC; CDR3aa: CSARDTSGIPINEQFF
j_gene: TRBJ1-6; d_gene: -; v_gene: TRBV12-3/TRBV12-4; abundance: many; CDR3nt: TGTGCCAGCAGTTTTGGGGCTTCACCCCTCCACTTT; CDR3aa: CASSFGASPLHF
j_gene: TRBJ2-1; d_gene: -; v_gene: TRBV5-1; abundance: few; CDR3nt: TGCGCCAGCAGCTCCATAGCGACTGGCAATGAGCAGTTCTTC; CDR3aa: CASSSIATGNEQFF
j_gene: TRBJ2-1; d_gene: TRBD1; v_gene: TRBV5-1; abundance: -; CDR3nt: TGCGCCAGCAGCTTGGCCCTAACTGGGACAGGCTACAATGAGCAGTTCTTC; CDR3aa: CASSLALTGTGYNEQFF
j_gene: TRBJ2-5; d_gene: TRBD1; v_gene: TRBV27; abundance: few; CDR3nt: TGTGCCAGCAGTCCCTCAACAGGGGGAGGCGAAGAGACCCAGTACTTC; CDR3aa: CASSPSTGGGEETQYF
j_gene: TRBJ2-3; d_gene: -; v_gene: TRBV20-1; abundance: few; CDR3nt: TGCAGTGTCCTACCACTATCGGGGGGCCTAGATACGCAGTATTTT; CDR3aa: CSVLPLSGGLDTQYF
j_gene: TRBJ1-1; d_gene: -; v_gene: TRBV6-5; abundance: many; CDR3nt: TGTGCCAGCAGTCCTAGCGGGGACACTGAAGCTTTCTTT; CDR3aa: CASSPSGDTEAFF
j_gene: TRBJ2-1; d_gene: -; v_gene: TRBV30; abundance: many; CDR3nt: TGTGCCTGGAACGTGGATAGAGGACACGACTTCTTC; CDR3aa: CAWNVDRGHDFF
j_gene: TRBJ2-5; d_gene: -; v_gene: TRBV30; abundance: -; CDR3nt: TGTGCCTGGAGTCACCCCGGTGGGGAGAAACGAGAGACCCAGTACTTC; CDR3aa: CAWSHPGGEKRETQYF
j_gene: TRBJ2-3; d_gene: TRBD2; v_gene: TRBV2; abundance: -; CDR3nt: TGTGCCAGCAGTGGGACTAGTCACACAGATACGCAGTATTTT; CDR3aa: CASSGTSHTDTQYF
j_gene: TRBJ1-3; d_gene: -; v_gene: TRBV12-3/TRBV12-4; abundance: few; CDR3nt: TGTGCCAGCAGTCCCCAGGTCTCTGGAAACACCATATATTTT; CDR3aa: CASSPQVSGNTIYF
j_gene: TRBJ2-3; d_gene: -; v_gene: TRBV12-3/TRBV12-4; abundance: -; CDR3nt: TGTGCCAGCAGTTCCCACCCGATTGGAGGGCCCTTCTATTTT; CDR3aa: CASSSHPIGGPFYF
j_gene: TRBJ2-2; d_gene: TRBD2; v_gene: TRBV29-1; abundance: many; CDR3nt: TGCAGCGTGCCGGGTGGCGGGAGTTACACCGGGGAGCTGTTTTTT; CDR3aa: CSVPGGGSYTGELFF
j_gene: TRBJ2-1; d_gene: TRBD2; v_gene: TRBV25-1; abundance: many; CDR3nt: TGTGCCAGCAGTGAATGGGGAGGGCCCTACAATGAGCAGTTCTTC; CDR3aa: CASSEWGGPYNEQFF
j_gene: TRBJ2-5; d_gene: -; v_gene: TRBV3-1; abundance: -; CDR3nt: TGTGCCAGCAGCCAAGTAAACAGCCAAGAGACCCAGTACTTC; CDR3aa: CASSQVNSQETQYF
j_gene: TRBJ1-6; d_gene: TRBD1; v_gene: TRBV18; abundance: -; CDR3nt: TGTGCCAGCTTCTCCGGGACAGCAAATAATTCACCCCTCCACTTT; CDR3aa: CASFSGTANNSPLHF
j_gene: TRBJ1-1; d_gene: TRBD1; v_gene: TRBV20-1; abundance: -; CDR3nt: TGCAGTGCTAGCCCGGGCCCAACAGGGGGCACTGAAGCTTTCTTT; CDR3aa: CSASPGPTGGTEAFF
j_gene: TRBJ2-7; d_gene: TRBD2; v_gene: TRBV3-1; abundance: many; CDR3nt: TGTGCCAGCAGCCTCGGGACTATCTACGAGCAGTACTTC; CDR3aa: CASSLGTIYEQYF
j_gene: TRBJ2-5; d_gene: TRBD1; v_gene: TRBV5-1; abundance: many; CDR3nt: TGCGCCAGCAGCATGACAGGGGAGACCCAGTACTTC; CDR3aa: CASSMTGETQYF
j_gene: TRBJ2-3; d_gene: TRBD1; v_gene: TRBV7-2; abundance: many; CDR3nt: TGTGCCAGCAGCTTAGCAGGGGGCGCGGGCACAGATACGCAGTATTTT; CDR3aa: CASSLAGGAGTDTQYF
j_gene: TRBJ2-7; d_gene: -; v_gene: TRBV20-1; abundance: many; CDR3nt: TGCAGTGCTCTGGACGACTCCTACGAGCAGTACTTC; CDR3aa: CSALDDSYEQYF
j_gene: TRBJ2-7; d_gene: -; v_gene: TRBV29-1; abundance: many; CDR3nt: TGCAGCGTTTACCGGGACGCGTACTCCTACGAGCAGTACTTC; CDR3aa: CSVYRDAYSYEQYF
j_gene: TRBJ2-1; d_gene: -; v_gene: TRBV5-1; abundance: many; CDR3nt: TGCGCCAGCTCAAGACTATATTCCTACAATGAGCAGTTCTTC; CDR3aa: CASSRLYSYNEQFF
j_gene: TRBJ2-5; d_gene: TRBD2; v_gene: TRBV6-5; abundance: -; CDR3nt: TGTGCCAGCAGTTGGGCACTAGCGGGACAGCAAGAGACCCAGTACTTC; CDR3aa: CASSWALAGQQETQYF
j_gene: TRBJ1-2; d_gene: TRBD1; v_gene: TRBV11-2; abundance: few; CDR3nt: TGTGCCAGCAGCCATGCGGCGCGGGACAGGCGGGAGGGCTATGGCTACACCTTC; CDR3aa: CASSHAARDRREGYGYTF
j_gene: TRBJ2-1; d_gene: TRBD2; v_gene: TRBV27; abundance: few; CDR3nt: TGTGCCAGCAACGCCGGGGGGTACTCCTACAATGAGCAGTTCTTC; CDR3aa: CASNAGGYSYNEQFF
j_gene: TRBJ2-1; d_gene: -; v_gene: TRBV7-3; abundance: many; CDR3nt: TGTGCCAGCAGCCCGACTTCAAGCTCCTACAATGAGCAGTTCTTC; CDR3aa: CASSPTSSSYNEQFF
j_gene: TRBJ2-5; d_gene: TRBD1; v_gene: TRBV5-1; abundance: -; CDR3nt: TGCGCCAGCAAGGACAGGGGGCAAGAGACCCAGTACTTC; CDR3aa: CASKDRGQETQYF
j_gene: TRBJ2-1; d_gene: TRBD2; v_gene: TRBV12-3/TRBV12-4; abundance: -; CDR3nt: TGTGCCAGCAGATCCCGGACTAGCGGGACGGTTGAGCAGTTCTTC; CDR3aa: CASRSRTSGTVEQFF
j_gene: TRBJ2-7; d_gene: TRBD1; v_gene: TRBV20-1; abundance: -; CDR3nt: TGCAGTGCTAGATCGGGACAGGGGACCTACGAGCAGTACTTC; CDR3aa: CSARSGQGTYEQYF
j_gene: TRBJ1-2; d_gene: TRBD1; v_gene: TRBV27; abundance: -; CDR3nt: TGTGCCAGCAGTCTAGGGACAGGGGAAAATGGCTACACCTTC; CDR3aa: CASSLGTGENGYTF